The next 10 T cell receptor beta chains were all read from a single sample in a study of blood T cells in healthy people across ages. It was with a sample-barcoded 5' primer and a J-beta primer mix that a second PCR of roughly 6 to 12 cycles was run. In TCRdb, the 5' RACE reads were re-called with MiXCR into one record per CDR3 protein. This sample carries around 1,500,000 distinct CDR3 sequences, over 25% of them seen once, and the ten largest clones take roughly 8%. Specimen: blood. These receptors originate from a woman under 40 in good health.

V gene TRBV5-8 combines with J gene TRBJ2-5; D is undetermined. Germline CDR1 is SGHTS and CDR2 is YDEGEE. Trimming shortened V by 0 bases and J by 5 bases, and 23 bases separated the two germline ends. The CDR3 totals 18 residues. For the CDR3, the DNA is TGTGCCAGCAGCTTGGGGTCGCTGGGAAGCCCGCCGGCGGAGACCCAGTACTTC. Translated, it gives CASSLGSLGSPPAETQYF.

V is TRBV7-2 and J is TRBJ2-1, with D maybe TRBD2 (5 bases). From germline, CDR1 is SGHTA and CDR2 FQGNSA. CDR3 length equals 15 residues. V shed 5 bases and J shed 4 bases, with 15 bases lying between them. This CDR3 reads CASSPSRAVYNEQFF. The CDR3 DNA reads as TGTGCCAGCAGCCCAAGCCGAGCGGTATACAATGAGCAGTTCTTC.

This clonotype was counted ten times or more. The CDR3 region is CAWSPGANVLTF. The CDR3 bases are TGTGCCTGGAGCCCCGGGGCCAACGTCCTGACTTTC. This sequence joins TRBV30 and TRBJ2-6; D is ambiguous. Germline CDR1 reads GTSNPN; CDR2 reads SVGIG (reference sequence). The CDR3 runs to 12 residues. The V end lost 3 bases, the J end lost 4 bases, and 4 bases lay between the germline ends.

This clonotype was seen ten or more times. The rearrangement joins TRBV9 to TRBJ1-2; D is undetermined. This CDR3 comprises 14 residues. Germline CDR1 and CDR2: SGDLS and YYNGEE. V was cut by 2 bases and J by 7 bases, with 15 bases left in between. The CDR3 here is CASSVGRTSSGYTF. DNA of the CDR3: TGTGCCAGCAGCGTCGGGCGGACCTCTTCTGGCTACACCTTC.

This clonotype was seen more than once but under ten times. Relative to the germline gene, one junction end is altered; a read error may explain this. This chain links TRBV12-3 or TRBV12-4 with TRBJ2-1; 8 nucleotides line up with TRBD2. The CDR3 runs to 12 residues. As DNA, the CDR3 is TGTGCCAGCAGCCAAGCGGGGGATGAGCGGTTCTTC. Translating it yields CASSQAGDERFF.

This clonotype came up a few times. The chain links TRBV12-5 to TRBJ1-5; D ambiguous. CDR1 and CDR2 (germline): LGHNT, FRNRAP. The CDR3 sequence is 14 residues long. V lost 3 bases to trimming and J lost 4 bases, with 10 bases between them. The CDR3 sequence: CASGFPLGNQPQHF. The CDR3 DNA reads TGTGCTAGTGGTTTCCCGTTGGGGAATCAGCCCCAGCATTTT.

The chain links TRBV6-2 or TRBV6-3 to TRBJ2-1; D gene unclear. The CDR3 contains 16 residues. CDR1 MNHEY and CDR2 SVGEGT come from the germline V gene. Trimming removed 6 bases from V and 0 bases from J, with 15 bases in between. The CDR3 here is CASRVPAESSYNEQFF. The CDR3 DNA is TGTGCCAGCAGGGTTCCGGCGGAGAGCTCCTACAATGAGCAGTTCTTC.

As concerns this clonotype: One junction end does not reproduce the germline sequence, and a read error may be involved. The V gene is TRBV18, the J gene TRBJ1-1; 7 nucleotides agree with TRBD1. CDR1 KGHSH and CDR2 LQKENI come from the germline V gene. CDR3 size: 14 residues. This chain's CDR3 is CACSPRTGRAEAFF. CDR3 DNA sequence: TGTGCCTGCTCACCGAGGACAGGTCGCGCTGAAGCTTTCTTT.

The V gene is TRBV6-4, the J gene TRBJ2-2; D is possibly TRBD1 (6 bases). The CDR3 length is 16 residues. The germline gives CDR1 MRHNA, CDR2 SNTAGT. V gave up 6 bases and J gave up 6 bases, with 20 bases separating them. In DNA form, the CDR3 reads TGTGCCAGCAGCGACCAGGGACAAGGGGACGCCGGGGAGCTGTTTTTT. The encoded protein is CASSDQGQGDAGELFF.

This clonotype showed up just a few times. The chain links TRBV11-2 to TRBJ2-1; 9 bases align to TRBD2. J lost 9 bases, V lost 1 base, and 7 bases had no gene match. The CDR3 extends over 15 amino acids. Germline V CDR1 and CDR2: SGHAT, FQNNGV. This CDR3 reads CASSLVAGGQGEQFF. Here the CDR3 DNA reads TGTGCCAGCAGCTTAGTTGCGGGGGGGCAGGGTGAGCAGTTCTTC.